Listed below are T cell receptor beta chains from one sample, sequenced in a study of cytomegalovirus exposure and HLA in healthy donors. Some clones are missing from TCRdb's copy, which holds only in-frame ones; the method was immunoSEQ multiplex PCR. The ten most abundant clones cover roughly an eighth of a sample with about 55,000 clones. The sequenced sample consisted of PBMCs. Every receptor here comes from a woman between 55 and 75 years old in good health and CMV-seropositive. Each CDR3 is given with its conserved first and last residue. Each record gives: J gene, D gene, V gene, CDR3 protein, CDR3 DNA. The D gene is left open where the match is weak.

>TRBJ2-1|TRBD2|TRBV4-2
CASSRAGDGTGRGEQFF
TGTGCCAGCAGCCGCGCGGGGGACGGGACCGGTCGGGGCGAGCAGTTCTTC
>TRBJ2-1|TRBD2|TRBV15
CATSRAGGGASYNEQFF
TGTGCCACCAGCAGAGCGGGAGGGGGGGCCTCCTACAATGAGCAGTTCTTC
>TRBJ2-1|.|TRBV7-6
CASSLQGFEEQFF
TGTGCCAGCAGTTTACAGGGTTTCGAGGAGCAGTTCTTC
>TRBJ2-3|.|TRBV19
CASSIGGRVTDTQYF
TGTGCCAGTAGTATCGGGGGGCGCGTCACAGATACGCAGTATTTT
>TRBJ1-6|.|TRBV6-5
CASSYSIQGDSHLHF
TGTGCCAGCAGTTACTCGATACAGGGTGATTCACACCTCCACTTT
>TRBJ2-3|.|TRBV6-6
CASSRPGDTQYF
TGTGCCAGCAGTCGCCCAGGGGATACGCAGTATTTT
>TRBJ2-3|TRBD1|TRBV5-1
CASSLGTGVVDTQYF
TGCGCCAGCAGCCTTGGTACAGGGGTCGTAGATACGCAGTATTTT
>TRBJ1-4|.|TRBV10-3
CAISELGGSTNEKLFF
TGTGCCATCAGTGAGCTCGGGGGATCAACTAATGAAAAACTGTTTTTT
>TRBJ1-2|.|TRBV6-1
CASSDAGPVAYGYTF
TGTGCCAGCAGTGATGCTGGTCCTGTAGCCTATGGCTACACCTTC
>TRBJ1-1|.|TRBV6-1
CASSETMRTEAFF
TGTGCCAGCAGTGAAACCATGAGGACTGAAGCTTTCTTT
>TRBJ2-5|.|TRBV6-5
CASSYAGIQETQYF
TGTGCCAGCAGTTACGCCGGGATCCAAGAGACCCAGTACTTC
>TRBJ2-3|TRBD2|TRBV15
CAASGVDTQYF
TGTGCCGCTAGCGGGGTGGATACGCAGTATTTT
>TRBJ2-1|TRBD1|TRBV6-1
CASRDSSYNEQFF
TGTGCCAGTAGGGACAGCTCCTACAATGAGCAGTTCTTC
>TRBJ2-7|TRBD2|TRBV11-3
CASSLETGGPTEQYF
TGTGCCAGCAGCTTAGAGACGGGGGGGCCAACCGAGCAGTACTTC
>TRBJ2-2|TRBD1|TRBV19
CASRWTGNTGELFF
TGTGCCAGTAGATGGACAGGAAACACCGGGGAGCTGTTTTTT
>TRBJ1-1|.|TRBV4-3
CASSQDGGMNTEAFF
TGCGCCAGCAGCCAAGATGGAGGGATGAACACTGAAGCTTTCTTT
>TRBJ1-1|TRBD1|TRBV18
CASSLQGMGTEAFF
TGTGCCAGCTCATTACAGGGGATGGGCACTGAAGCTTTCTTT
>TRBJ1-3|TRBD1|TRBV28
CASSLWERGQGENTIYF
TGTGCCAGCAGTTTATGGGAACGGGGACAGGGAGAAAACACCATATATTTT
>TRBJ1-6|TRBD1|TRBV7-2
CASSSGTGASPLHF
TGTGCCAGCAGCAGCGGGACAGGGGCTTCACCCCTCCACTTT
>TRBJ2-2|.|TRBV2
CASNGGLNTGELFF
TGTGCCAGCAATGGGGGCCTTAACACCGGGGAGCTGTTTTTT
>TRBJ2-5|TRBD2|TRBV2
CASKGAGAPQETQYF
TGTGCCAGCAAGGGAGCGGGGGCCCCTCAAGAGACCCAGTACTTC
>TRBJ2-7|.|TRBV6-5
CASSAGTIPYEQYF
TGTGCCAGCAGTGCCGGGACAATCCCCTACGAGCAGTACTTC
>TRBJ2-7|TRBD1|TRBV6-1
CASRPGQGSNEQYF
TGTGCCAGCAGGCCGGGACAGGGGTCCAACGAGCAGTACTTC
>TRBJ1-2|.|TRBV28
CAIEEKYAYGYTF
TGTGCCATCGAGGAGAAGTACGCCTATGGCTACACCTTC
>TRBJ1-5|.|TRBV12-5
CASGYDRSNQPQHF
TGTGCTAGTGGATACGACAGGTCGAATCAGCCCCAGCATTTT
>TRBJ1-1|TRBD1|TRBV19
CASGREGGQTYTEAFF
TGTGCCAGTGGACGGGAGGGGGGACAGACATACACTGAAGCTTTCTTT
>TRBJ2-5|TRBD2|TRBV7-2
CASSFNSGGQETQYF
TGTGCCAGCAGCTTTAATAGCGGGGGGCAAGAGACCCAGTACTTC
>TRBJ2-7|.|TRBV11-3
CASSLVSGGPYEQYF
TGTGCCAGCAGCTTAGTATCCGGGGGGCCCTACGAGCAGTACTTC
>TRBJ2-7|.|TRBV5-4
CASSFQAGNYEQYF
TGTGCCAGCAGCTTCCAGGCGGGAAACTACGAGCAGTACTTC
>TRBJ2-2|TRBD1|TRBV19
CAGGRQGVAGELFF
TGTGCCGGCGGTCGACAGGGGGTGGCCGGGGAGCTGTTTTTT
>TRBJ2-7|.|TRBV11-2
CASSPDRSYEQYF
TGTGCCAGCAGCCCTGATAGATCCTACGAGCAGTACTTC
>TRBJ1-4|.|TRBV28
CASSFGGLDSTTEKLFF
TGTGCCAGCAGTTTCGGTGGGCTGGACAGTACTACTGAAAAACTGTTTTTT